These 24 T cell receptor beta chains were sequenced from one sample in a study of blood T cells in healthy people across ages. With a J-beta primer mix and a sample-barcoded 5' primer, a second PCR ran about 7 to 12 cycles. TCRdb re-derived calls from the 5' RACE reads in MiXCR, one entry per CDR3 protein. The data contain some 1,800,000 distinct CDR3 sequences, approximately 39% of them singletons. The sequenced sample was blood. All receptors come from a human donor in good health.

This clonotype was seen a handful of times. Here the CDR3 reads CASPRVDRELNYGYTF. Written as DNA, the CDR3 is TGTGCCAGCCCCAGGGTGGACAGGGAACTTAACTATGGCTACACCTTC. This rearrangement joins TRBV7-2 to TRBJ1-2; 8 nucleotides align to TRBD1. The junction had 12 bases not matched to a gene; V was cut back by 8 bases and J by 1 base. Germline V gives CDR1 SGHTA, CDR2 FQGNSA. The CDR3 has 16 amino acids.

The V and J genes are TRBV5-1 and TRBJ2-2; perhaps TRBD1 as D (6 bases). The CDR3 totals 14 residues. CDR1 is SGHRS, CDR2 YFSETQ, per germline. Trimming stripped 4 bases from V and 2 bases from J, with 9 bases between. CDR3 in DNA: TGCGCCAGCAGCGAGGACAGTAACACCGGGGAGCTGTTTTTT. Its translation: CASSEDSNTGELFF.

A single count supports this clonotype. J is TRBJ2-1 and V is TRBV13, with D perhaps matching TRBD1 or TRBD2 (5 bases each). The CDR3 runs 14 residues. Germline V gives CDR1 PRHDT, CDR2 FYEKMQ (reference sequence). The ends were cut back, 5 bases at V and 10 bases at J, with 18 bases in the middle. The chain's CDR3 is CASSLVLRGGEQFF. The CDR3 DNA reads TGTGCCAGCAGCCTAGTTCTCCGGGGCGGGGAGCAGTTCTTC.

The V call is TRBV12-5, the J call TRBJ1-2; D gene ambiguous. V was trimmed by 3 bases and J by 6 bases, leaving 20 bases between them. Germline V gene sequence: CDR1 LGHNT, CDR2 FRNRAP. The CDR3 extends over 16 amino acids. CDR3 amino acids: CASGFATDFEVDGYTF. CDR3 DNA: TGTGCTAGTGGTTTTGCGACCGATTTCGAGGTGGATGGCTACACCTTC.

This clonotype was recorded once. The chain carries TRBV19 and TRBJ1-1; possibly TRBD1 for D (5 bases). The CDR3 extends over 15 amino acids. CDR1 LNHDA and CDR2 SQIVND come from the germline V gene (reference sequence). V lost 1 base to trimming and J lost 3 bases, with 12 bases between them. In DNA, the CDR3 is TGTGCCAGTAGTATAGTCGGGGGGTTGGACACTGAAGCTTTCTTT. This gives the protein CASSIVGGLDTEAFF.

This clonotype was counted only a few times. The genes are TRBV5-5 and TRBJ2-1; 10 positions agree with TRBD2. CDR1 and CDR2 (germline): SGHKS, YYEKEE (reference sequence). This CDR3 region has 17 residues. After removal of 1 base from V and 6 bases from J, the junction contained 10 bases not matched to a gene. CDR3 loop: CASSLTLAGPHGNEQFF. DNA of the CDR3: TGTGCCAGCAGCTTGACACTAGCGGGGCCACACGGCAATGAGCAGTTCTTC.

The genes are TRBV12-3 or TRBV12-4 and TRBJ2-1, with a possible D match to TRBD2 (6 bases). This CDR3 contains 15 residues. V was pared by 2 bases and J by 5 bases, with 13 bases between. As DNA, the CDR3 is TGTGCCAGCAGTTTAAAAGGGAGGTTAAACAATGAGCAGTTCTTC. Translated: CASSLKGRLNNEQFF.

This clonotype was detected many times. The gene calls are TRBV29-1 and TRBJ2-1; D might be TRBD2 (6 bases). Trimming took off 3 bases at V and 7 bases at J, with 10 bases between the two ends. This CDR3 is 12 amino acids long. Germline CDR1 and CDR2: SQVTM and ANQGSEA. Here the CDR3 DNA reads TGCAGCGTTGACCCGGGGACTAATGAGCAGTTCTTC. Translating gives CSVDPGTNEQFF.

This chain links TRBV20-1 with TRBJ2-7, with D perhaps TRBD2 (5 bases). The J call may not be correct, given that the DNA end is closer to TRBJ2-5. CDR1 is DFQATT and CDR2 is SNEGSKA in the germline V gene (reference sequence). The CDR3 extends over 16 amino acids. CDR3 region: CSARDPAPGPGETQYF. In DNA, the CDR3 is TGCAGTGCTAGAGATCCAGCCCCCGGGCCGGGGGAGACCCAGTACTTC.

This clonotype was counted between two and nine times. The CDR3 coding sequence is TGTGCCAGCAGTGGGGCAGCGTTAAACTATGGCTACACCTTC. This encodes CASSGAALNYGYTF. This rearrangement joins TRBV9 to TRBJ1-2, with TRBD1 as a possible D gene (5 bases). The germline gives CDR1 SGDLS, CDR2 YYNGEE. V gave up 5 bases and J gave up 2 bases, with 13 bases separating them. The CDR3 is 14 residues long.

This clonotype was observed a handful of times. This chain links TRBV11-3 with TRBJ2-5; perhaps D is TRBD1 or TRBD2 (5 bases each). The CDR3 covers 14 residues. Germline-derived CDR1 and CDR2 are SGHNT and YENEEA. Trimming removed 1 base from V and 5 bases from J, with 11 bases in between. CDR3 bases: TGTGCCAGCAGCTTAGCTTCGGGGCTGGAGACCCAGTACTTC. Protein product: CASSLASGLETQYF.

The genes are TRBV7-2 and TRBJ2-1; possibly TRBD2 for D (6 bases). The J call may be faulty, since TRBJ2-7 better matches the DNA end. There are 18 residues in the CDR3. Per germline, CDR1 SGHTA and CDR2 FQGNSA. CDR3 residues: CASSLAPPWRGPYNEQYF. In DNA, the CDR3 is TGTGCCAGCAGCTTAGCGCCCCCCTGGCGGGGCCCCTACAATGAGCAGTACTTC.

Concerning this clonotype: Its ends do not fully match the called genes, so a read error is possible. The chain has TRBV12-5 and TRBJ1-1; the D is unclear. CDR3 size: 17 residues. CDR1 and CDR2 (germline): LGHNT, FRNRAP. The chain's CDR3 is CTSGLGIDRLDDTEAFF. CDR3 DNA sequence: TGTACTAGTGGTTTGGGTATTGACCGGTTGGACGACACTGAAGCTTTCTTT.

This clonotype was picked up a small number of times. At one end, the junction sequence differs from germline, possibly due to a read error. The CDR3 reads CASSLELSGATVLTF. DNA of the CDR3: TGCGCCAGCAGCTTGGAGCTTTCTGGGGCCACCGTCCTGACTTTC. The V gene is TRBV5-1, the J gene TRBJ2-6, with a tentative D call TRBD1 (5 bases). This CDR3 comprises 15 residues. Per the germline V gene, CDR1 is SGHRS and CDR2 is YFSETQ.

There are a few counts of this clonotype. This rearrangement joins TRBV9 to TRBJ1-2; D is ambiguous. Trimming left V 2 bases short and J 3 bases short, with 8 bases between. Germline V gene lookup returns CDR1 SGDLS and CDR2 YYNGEE. There are 13 residues in the CDR3. The CDR3: CASSVGSDYGYTF. In nucleotides, the CDR3 is TGTGCCAGCAGCGTGGGGTCCGACTATGGCTACACCTTC.

V and J are TRBV19 and TRBJ1-5; 9 bases align to TRBD1. The germline V gene encodes CDR1 LNHDA and CDR2 SQIVND (reference sequence). The CDR3 is 16 amino acids. V lost 4 bases, J lost 1 base, and 5 bases stayed unmatched. CDR3 in amino acids: CASSKDRGLSNQPQHF. CDR3 DNA sequence: TGTGCCAGTAGTAAAGACAGGGGGTTAAGCAATCAGCCCCAGCATTTT.

This clonotype turned up a few times. The chain is built from TRBV6-2 or TRBV6-3 and TRBJ2-1; D possibly corresponds to TRBD1 (6 bases). Germline V gene sequence: CDR1 MNHEY, CDR2 SVGEGT. V was trimmed by 3 bases and J by 5 bases, leaving 14 bases between them. The CDR3 has 15 amino acids. This CDR3 reads CASSYLQGYHNEQFF. CDR3 nucleotides: TGTGCCAGCAGTTATTTACAGGGATACCACAATGAGCAGTTCTTC.

This rearrangement joins TRBV5-1 to TRBJ2-6; 10 bases agree with TRBD2. V shed 10 bases and J 0 bases; nucleotides not matched to a gene: 4. CDR1 SGHRS and CDR2 YFSETQ come from the germline V gene. The CDR3 sequence is 15 residues long. In DNA, the CDR3 is TGCGCCGGCACTAGCGGGACCTCTGGGGCCAACGTCCTGACTTTC. Its protein is CAGTSGTSGANVLTF.

Only one count was recorded for this clonotype. The V and J genes are TRBV7-6 and TRBJ2-7, with D maybe TRBD1 (6 bases). The CDR3 is 15 amino acids. The V and J ends lost 1 base and 0 bases respectively, with 10 bases between them. CDR1 is SGHVS, CDR2 FNYEAQ, per germline. The CDR3: CASSLEDSSSYEQYF. CDR3 DNA sequence: TGTGCCAGCAGCTTAGAGGACAGTAGCTCCTACGAGCAGTACTTC.

CDR3 amino acids: CASRKVDGNQPQHF. Written as DNA, the CDR3 is TGTGCCAGTAGGAAGGTGGACGGCAATCAGCCCCAGCATTTT. The chain employs TRBV19 and TRBJ1-5; D not certain. CDR1 and CDR2 (germline): LNHDA, SQIVND (reference sequence). This CDR3 has 14 amino acids. V lost 6 bases to trimming and J lost 2 bases, with 11 bases between them.

The CDR3 reads CASSFAGEDTQYF. The CDR3 DNA is TGTGCCAGCAGCTTTGCTGGGGAAGATACGCAGTATTTT. The V call is TRBV7-2, the J call TRBJ2-3; D uncertain. Germline CDR1 and CDR2: SGHTA and FQGNSA. Trimming shortened V by 3 bases and J by 5 bases, and 9 bases separated the two germline ends. This CDR3 has 13 residues. Complete variable domain (other parts from reference TRBV7-2 and TRBJ2-3): GAGVSQSPSNKVTEKGKDVELRCDPISGHTALYWYRQSLGQGLEFLIYFQGNSAPDKSGLPSDRFSAERTGGSVSTLTIQRTQQEDSAVYLCASSFAGEDTQYFGPGTRLTVL.

This chain links TRBV12-3 or TRBV12-4 with TRBJ2-7; no reliable D call. Trimming removed 5 bases from V and 5 bases from J, with 13 bases in between. The CDR3 contains 13 residues. The chain's CDR3 is CASSAPPPNEQYF. CDR3 sequence (DNA): TGTGCCAGCAGTGCACCTCCTCCCAACGAGCAGTACTTC.

The rearrangement uses TRBV5-1 and TRBJ2-7, with 9 bases aligning to TRBD2. Germline V CDR1 and CDR2: SGHRS, YFSETQ. The junction had 6 bases not matched to a gene; V was cut back by 3 bases and J by 2 bases. The CDR3 has 15 residues. CDR3 in amino acids: CASSWASGEPYEQYF. The CDR3 DNA reads as TGCGCCAGCAGCTGGGCTAGCGGGGAACCCTACGAGCAGTACTTC.

V and J are TRBV2 and TRBJ1-2, with D unresolved. This CDR3 region has 14 residues. Germline loops: CDR1 SNHLY, CDR2 FYNNEI. Trimming took 1 base from V and 6 from J, leaving 12 bases between them. The CDR3: CASSEVVPGHGYTF. The CDR3, as DNA: TGTGCCAGCAGTGAAGTTGTACCGGGCCATGGCTACACCTTC.